The entry below gives a single TCR beta chain sequence along with its context. The data were obtained in a study of technical replicates of blood from several donors. The CDR3 runs to 15 residues. Per germline, CDR1 GTSNPN and CDR2 SVGIG (reference sequence). J was trimmed by 0 bases and V by 4 bases; bases with no gene match: 7. Data came from immunoSEQ multiplex PCR; TCRdb stores just in-frame clones and leaves some out. The sample has 91,000 or so clones, approximately 94% seen once. This receptor was identified in a human donor in good health. J is TRBJ1-2 and V is TRBV30; TRBD1 agrees at 8 bases. The sequenced sample consisted of T cells isolated from PBMCs. CDR3 DNA sequence: TGTGCCTGGAAACTCGACAGGGGAGCTAACTATGGCTACACCTTC. Protein sequence: CAWKLDRGANYGYTF.